The 28 T cell receptor beta chains below all came from one sample that was sequenced in a study of blood T cell repertoires in COVID-19 (dated by TCRdb to between 2020 and 2021). The library relied on the immunoSEQ multiplex PCR assay. TCRdb retrieved this table from immuneACCESS and kept in-frame rearrangements only. Not all clones are present; in checked studies, unresolved V genes account for under half, and no reason is known for the remainder. The sample table lists over 130,000 clones, 77% of them with a count of one. The ten largest account for approximately 9% of the sample. Sequenced sample: peripheral blood. These receptors came from a woman aged 50 to 65 with active or convalescent COVID-19.

This clone was observed a handful of times. J is TRBJ1-5 and V is TRBV19; 9 nucleotides match TRBD1. V gave up 5 bases and J gave up 2 bases; unmatched junction bases: 4. Looked up from germline, CDR1 is LNHDA and CDR2 is SQIVND (reference sequence). This CDR3 contains 15 residues. The CDR3, as DNA: TGTGCCAGTAGTGGGGACAGGGATGGCAATCAGCCCCAGCATTTT. Its protein is CASSGDRDGNQPQHF.

The gene calls are TRBV5-1 and TRBJ2-1, with 11 bases fitting TRBD1. Germline V CDR1 and CDR2: SGHRS, YFSETQ. J lost 6 bases, V lost 4 bases, and 6 bases had no gene match. The CDR3 length is 15 residues. The CDR3 protein is CASSLGQGAFNEQFF. Here the CDR3 DNA reads TGCGCCAGCAGCCTCGGACAGGGGGCATTCAATGAGCAGTTCTTC.

This clone occurred a few times. The rearrangement links TRBV6-5 to TRBJ1-1; D perhaps matches TRBD1 (5 bases). Trimming stripped 4 bases from V and 1 base from J, with 13 bases between. This CDR3 contains 15 residues. The germline V gene encodes CDR1 MNHEY and CDR2 SVGAGI. CDR3 DNA: TGTGCCAGCAGTTTTCTGGGGGAGGGGAACACTGAAGCTTTCTTT. Translation: CASSFLGEGNTEAFF.

The genes are TRBV10-3 and TRBJ2-7, with 7 bases that match TRBD2. CDR1 and CDR2 (germline): ENHRY, SYGVKD. This CDR3 is 14 amino acids long. The trim removed 7 bases at V and 5 bases at J, leaving 11 bases unmatched. The CDR3 DNA is TGTGCCATCAAAGGGGAGGGAGGGGCCAACGAGCAGTACTTC. Amino acids: CAIKGEGGANEQYF.

The V and J genes are TRBV19 and TRBJ1-3, with a weak D call TRBD1 (5 bases). Trimming removed 4 bases from V and 4 bases from J, with 8 bases in between. There are 13 residues in the CDR3. Germline CDR1 LNHDA, CDR2 SQIVND (reference sequence). CDR3 sequence (DNA): TGTGCCAGTAGTACGCGACAGGGAAACACCATATATTTT. Translated, it gives CASSTRQGNTIYF. The entire variable domain, with the rest obtained from reference TRBV19 and TRBJ1-3, is as follows: DGGITQSPKYLFRKEGQNVTLSCEQNLNHDAMYWYRQDPGQGLRLIYYSQIVNDFQKGDIAEGYSVSREKKESFPLTVTSAQKNPTAFYLCASSTRQGNTIYFGEGSWLTVV.

V is TRBV29-1 and J is TRBJ1-2; D is undetermined. V lost 6 bases and J lost 0, with 5 bases in between. The CDR3 runs 11 residues. Germline CDR1 reads SQVTM; CDR2 reads ANQGSEA. The CDR3: CSVQTNYGYTF. In DNA form, the CDR3 reads TGCAGCGTACAGACTAACTATGGCTACACCTTC.

The chain recombines TRBV19 with TRBJ1-5, with D possibly TRBD1 on 5 matching bases. This CDR3 comprises 15 residues. CDR1 and CDR2 (germline): LNHDA, SQIVND (reference sequence). The V end was cut by 2 bases, the J end by 6 bases, with 14 bases between. The CDR3 loop is CASSIIAGRSQPQHF. The CDR3 bases are TGTGCCAGTAGTATAATTGCAGGGCGAAGTCAGCCCCAGCATTTT. The variable domain in full, completed from reference TRBV19 and TRBJ1-5, reads DGGITQSPKYLFRKEGQNVTLSCEQNLNHDAMYWYRQDPGQGLRLIYYSQIVNDFQKGDIAEGYSVSREKKESFPLTVTSAQKNPTAFYLCASSIIAGRSQPQHFGDGTRLSIL.

There are a few counts of this clone. The chain is built from TRBV5-6 and TRBJ2-2, with 11 bases that match TRBD2. The CDR3 runs 17 residues. Germline V gene lookup returns CDR1 SGHDT and CDR2 YYEEEE. J was trimmed by 2 bases and V by 3 bases; bases with no gene match: 6. DNA of the CDR3: TGTGCCAGCAGCTCCCGACTAGCGGGGACCAACACCGGGGAGCTGTTTTTT. This sequence encodes CASSSRLAGTNTGELFF. The full variable domain, in which reference TRBV5-6 and TRBJ2-2 provide the parts outside the CDR3, is DAGVTQSPTHLIKTRGQQVTLRCSPKSGHDTVSWYQQALGQGPQFIFQYYEEEERQRGNFPDRFSGHQFPNYSSELNVNALLLGDSALYLCASSSRLAGTNTGELFFGEGSRLTVL.

The genes are TRBV5-5 and TRBJ1-1; 7 bases agree with TRBD1. CDR3 length: 14 residues. The germline CDR1 and CDR2 sequences are SGHKS and YYEKEE (reference sequence). V dropped 1 base and J dropped 1; count of bases not matched to a gene: 1. As DNA, the CDR3 is TGTGCCAGCAGCTTGCAGGGGGGGAACACTGAAGCTTTCTTT. Translated: CASSLQGGNTEAFF.

This clone was seen a few times. The rearrangement links TRBV3-1 (or the pseudogene TRBV3-2) to TRBJ1-2; D remains unclear. Looked up from germline, CDR1 is LGHDT and CDR2 is YNNKEL (reference sequence). The CDR3 is 16 residues long. V was trimmed by 4 bases and J by 4 bases, leaving 19 bases between them. The CDR3 loop is CASSLSVGREVYGYTF. The CDR3 DNA reads TGTGCCAGCAGCCTCTCGGTAGGGCGGGAAGTCTATGGCTACACCTTC.

The rearrangement uses TRBV9 and TRBJ2-1; the match to TRBD2 covers 8 bases. Germline V CDR1 and CDR2: SGDLS, YYNGEE. The length of the CDR3 is 15 residues. The trim removed 2 bases at V and 6 bases at J, leaving 7 bases unmatched. The CDR3: CASSVGLATGNEQFF. CDR3 in DNA: TGTGCCAGCAGCGTTGGACTAGCAACGGGCAATGAGCAGTTCTTC.

The V call is TRBV4-3, the J call TRBJ1-2, with D maybe TRBD1 (5 bases). The V gene lost 0 bases and the J gene lost 8 bases, with 22 bases spanning the gap. This CDR3 spans 17 amino acids. The germline V gene has CDR1 LGHNA and CDR2 YSLEER. CDR3 sequence (DNA): TGCGCCAGCAGCCAAGATGGTCGTTTAAGGGGCAGGGAAGGCTACACCTTC. Encoded protein: CASSQDGRLRGREGYTF.

The chain joins TRBV7-3 to TRBJ1-1, with 8 bases fitting TRBD1. Germline V gene data show CDR1 as SGHTA and CDR2 as FQGTGA. Losses at the gene ends were 4 bases for V and 7 bases for J; bases not matched to a gene: 5. This CDR3 region has 13 residues. In DNA, the CDR3 is TGTGCCAGCAGCTCAAGGGACAGGAGTGAAGCTTTCTTT. Translating it yields CASSSRDRSEAFF. Supplemented by reference TRBV7-3 and TRBJ1-1, the full variable domain reads GAGVSQTPSNKVTEKGKYVELRCDPISGHTALYWYRQSLGQGPEFLIYFQGTGAADDSGLPNDRFFAVRPEGSVSTLKIQRTERGDSAVYLCASSSRDRSEAFFGQGTRLTVV.

This clone was counted only a few times. The chain employs TRBV7-9 and TRBJ2-2, with D tentatively TRBD2 (5 bases). Germline V lookup: CDR1 SEHNR, CDR2 FQNEAQ (reference sequence). The CDR3 totals 13 residues. The V and J ends lost 5 bases and 5 bases respectively, with 9 bases between them. In DNA, the CDR3 is TGTGCCAGCAGCGTACTAGGGACCGGGGAGCTGTTTTTT. Protein: CASSVLGTGELFF.

The chain combines TRBV12-3 or TRBV12-4 with TRBJ2-7; no clear D. This CDR3 contains 12 residues. V lost 4 bases to trimming and J lost 0 bases, with 4 bases between them. The CDR3: CASSWSSYEQYF. The CDR3 nucleotides read TGTGCCAGCAGTTGGAGCTCCTACGAGCAGTACTTC.

The rearrangement links TRBV6-5 to TRBJ1-1; unclear D gene. CDR1 is MNHEY, CDR2 SVGAGI, per germline. The CDR3 loop spans 13 amino acids. V was pared by 0 bases and J by 11 bases, with 13 bases between. CDR3 loop: CASSYSRVMQAFF. The CDR3 nucleotides read TGTGCCAGCAGTTACTCGAGGGTTATGCAGGCTTTCTTT.

CDR3 region: CSTREGSVNTGELFF. In DNA form, the CDR3 reads TGCAGCACAAGGGAGGGGTCGGTGAACACCGGGGAGCTGTTTTTT. The chain carries TRBV29-1 and TRBJ2-2, with 7 bases identical to TRBD2. The CDR3 consists of 15 residues. Trimming removed 8 bases from V and 1 base from J; junction bases left unmatched: 10. Germline CDR1 SQVTM, CDR2 ANQGSEA.

The table lists this clone with a few counts. The chain joins TRBV16 to TRBJ2-2; TRBD1 matches at 9 bases. V lost 4 bases to trimming and J lost 0 bases; unmatched junction nucleotides: 6. The germline CDR1 and CDR2 sequences are KGHSY and FQNENV. This CDR3 has 17 residues. The CDR3 is CASSPLDRGSNTGELFF. In DNA form, the CDR3 reads TGTGCCAGCAGCCCCCTGGACAGGGGATCGAACACCGGGGAGCTGTTTTTT.

This chain links TRBV6-6 with TRBJ2-1, with 12 bases that match TRBD2. CDR1 is MNHNY, CDR2 SVGAGI, per germline (reference sequence). V lost 7 bases and J lost 4; bases outside the gene matches: 2. The CDR3 sequence is 14 residues long. The CDR3 bases are TGTGCCAGCAACCTAGCGGGGGGGTACAATGAGCAGTTCTTC. This gives the protein CASNLAGGYNEQFF.

The genes are TRBV6-1 and TRBJ1-6; 9 bases map to TRBD1. The V gene end was trimmed by 3 bases and the J gene end by 0 bases; junction bases not matched to a gene: 6. CDR1 is MNHNS and CDR2 is SASEGT in the germline V gene. The CDR3 has 18 residues. The DNA of the CDR3 is TGTGCCAGCAGTGACCCATGGGGACAGGGCTCCTATAATTCACCCCTCCACTTT. Its protein product is CASSDPWGQGSYNSPLHF.

This clone has a handful of counts. The gene calls are TRBV9 and TRBJ1-6, with 11 bases identical to TRBD1. The germline V gene has CDR1 SGDLS and CDR2 YYNGEE. V shed 3 bases and J 6 bases; nucleotides not matched to a gene: 2. The CDR3 totals 15 residues. CDR3 bases: TGTGCCAGCAGCGCCGGGACAGGGGGTAATTCACCCCTCCACTTT. Translated, it gives CASSAGTGGNSPLHF.

The chain employs TRBV29-1 and TRBJ2-1; a weak D match, TRBD1 (6 bases). Germline loops: CDR1 SQVTM, CDR2 ANQGSEA. V dropped 2 bases and J dropped 5 bases, with 16 bases sitting between them. CDR3 length: 15 amino acids. The CDR3 DNA sequence: TGCAGCGTTGAATCAGAGGGGGTTGGGAACAATGAGCAGTTCTTC. It specifies CSVESEGVGNNEQFF.

The chain uses TRBV5-1 and TRBJ2-3; D perhaps matches TRBD1 (5 bases). V was shortened by 7 bases and J by 0 bases, with 12 bases between the two germline ends. The CDR3 sequence is 14 residues long. Germline assignment: CDR1 SGHRS and CDR2 YFSETQ. The CDR3 region is CASHLGPSTDTQYF. The CDR3 nucleotides read TGCGCCAGCCATTTGGGGCCTAGCACAGATACGCAGTATTTT.

This clone has just one count. V is TRBV30 and J is TRBJ1-2; D gene ambiguous. CDR1 is GTSNPN, CDR2 SVGIG, per germline (reference sequence). The CDR3 has 15 amino acids. V lost 5 bases and J 0 bases, leaving 16 bases between the germline ends. For the CDR3, the DNA is TGTGCCTGGCGTACCCTTGGAAGCGCTAACTATGGCTACACCTTC. This gives the protein CAWRTLGSANYGYTF.

The CDR3: CAISAGQGAETQYF. The CDR3 DNA sequence: TGTGCCATCAGTGCGGGACAGGGCGCAGAGACCCAGTACTTC. The chain couples TRBV10-3 to TRBJ2-5; 9 bases line up with TRBD1. CDR1 is ENHRY and CDR2 is SYGVKD in the germline V gene. This CDR3 contains 14 residues. J gave up 4 bases and V 4 bases, and 4 bases lay outside the gene matches.

This clone has a handful of counts. This chain joins TRBV10-3 and TRBJ2-3, with D tentatively TRBD2 (5 bases). Germline V gene lookup returns CDR1 ENHRY and CDR2 SYGVKD. The CDR3 is 14 amino acids. The ends were cut back, 2 bases at V and 4 bases at J, with 10 bases in the middle. The CDR3 nucleotides are TGTGCCATCAGTGAGGGCTCGAGGGCAGATACGCAGTATTTT. It is translated as CAISEGSRADTQYF.

This clone was picked up a small number of times. The chain's CDR3 is CASSPTGTQPQHF. CDR3 bases: TGTGCCAGCTCACCGACAGGGACGCAGCCCCAGCATTTT. The rearrangement joins TRBV18 to TRBJ1-5; TRBD1 matches 7 bases. Germline loops: CDR1 KGHSH, CDR2 LQKENI. Losses at the gene ends were 3 bases for V and 7 bases for J; bases not matched to a gene: 3. The CDR3 spans 13 residues.

This clone was seen once. The rearrangement links TRBV12-3 or TRBV12-4 to TRBJ1-4, with D uncertain. V was trimmed by 6 bases and J by 8 bases, leaving 10 bases between them. The CDR3 covers 12 residues. The chain's CDR3 is CASSWEGEKLFF. In DNA, the CDR3 is TGTGCCAGCAGCTGGGAGGGCGAAAAACTGTTTTTT.